A single sample gave rise to the 19 T cell receptor beta chains below, sequenced in a study of graft-versus-host responses after intestinal transplantation. These receptors' targets are unknown. TCRdb's table, derived via immunoSEQ multiplex PCR, lists solely in-frame clones and lacks some. The table has 90,000 to 150,000 clones, around 93% seen once. Here the sequenced sample was unstimulated CD4+ T cells sorted from spleen or lymph node cells, taken before intestinal transplant. These receptors were collected from a human donor who received an intestinal transplant.

The chain couples TRBV4-1 to TRBJ1-4; TRBD1 matches at 10 bases. This CDR3 comprises 15 residues. In germline, CDR1 is MGHRA, CDR2 YSYEKL. The ends lost 4 bases at V and 8 bases at J; junction bases unmatched: 7. This CDR3 reads CASSLAGTGEEKLFF. DNA of the CDR3: TGCGCCAGCAGCCTAGCCGGGACAGGGGAAGAAAAACTGTTTTTT.

The chain couples TRBV30 to TRBJ1-5; D call uncertain. V was trimmed by 3 bases and J by 7 bases, leaving 10 bases between them. The germline V gene encodes CDR1 GTSNPN and CDR2 SVGIG (reference sequence). CDR3 length: 12 residues. This CDR3 is CAWSGSGQPQHF. In DNA, the CDR3 is TGTGCCTGGAGCGGCAGCGGGCAGCCCCAGCATTTT. Full variable domain (remainder filled in from reference TRBV30 and TRBJ1-5): SQTIHQWPATLVQPVGSPLSLECTVEGTSNPNLYWYRQAAGRGLQLLFYSVGIGQISSEVPQNLSASRPQDRQFILSSKKLLLSDSGFYLCAWSGSGQPQHFGDGTRLSIL.

The V and J genes are TRBV2 and TRBJ2-3, with D unresolved. Germline V gene lookup returns CDR1 SNHLY and CDR2 FYNNEI. V lost 4 bases, J lost 3 bases, and 5 bases lay in between. This CDR3 region has 12 residues. CDR3 amino acids: CASSVQTDTQYF. For the CDR3, the DNA is TGTGCCAGCAGTGTTCAGACAGATACGCAGTATTTT.

J is TRBJ2-7 and V is TRBV10-1, with TRBD1 matching 8 bases. CDR3 size: 14 residues. The V gene's germline CDR1 is WNHNN and CDR2 SYGVQD (reference sequence). V shed 2 bases and J 7 bases; nucleotides not matched to a gene: 7. The CDR3 DNA reads TGCGCCAGCAGTGAGGTGGGCAGGGGGCATGAGCAGTACTTC. It is translated as CASSEVGRGHEQYF.

J is TRBJ2-3 and V is TRBV20-1; D gene unclear. CDR1 and CDR2 from the germline V gene are DFQATT and SNEGSKA (reference sequence). The CDR3 has 11 residues. V was cut by 0 bases and J by 9 bases, with 7 bases left in between. The CDR3 spells CSARDRITQYF. DNA of the CDR3: TGCAGTGCTAGAGATCGGATCACGCAGTATTTT.

V gene TRBV9 combines with J gene TRBJ2-5, with 11 nucleotides matching TRBD2. Germline CDR1 SGDLS, CDR2 YYNGEE. J was trimmed by 2 bases and V by 3 bases; bases with no gene match: 6. The CDR3 has 16 residues. CDR3 loop: CASSGSGRAGQETQYF. The CDR3 DNA is TGTGCCAGCAGCGGTAGCGGGAGGGCCGGACAAGAGACCCAGTACTTC.

This chain links TRBV11-2 with TRBJ2-1, with D possibly TRBD2 on 6 matching bases. This CDR3 is built from 15 residues. The germline V gene has CDR1 SGHAT and CDR2 FQNNGV. V was pared by 4 bases and J by 5 bases, with 15 bases between. The CDR3 is CASSSNRDWDNEQFF. The CDR3 DNA is TGTGCCAGCAGCTCTAACCGGGACTGGGACAATGAGCAGTTCTTC.

This clone appeared once. The V gene is TRBV18, the J gene TRBJ2-5; D not certain. V lost 0 bases to trimming and J lost 4 bases, with 9 bases between them. The CDR3 consists of 14 residues. CDR1 is KGHSH and CDR2 is LQKENI in the germline V gene. CDR3 DNA: TGTGCCAGCTCACCACCGGGTTGGAGAGAGACCCAGTACTTC. Translated, it gives CASSPPGWRETQYF.

The chain combines TRBV15 with TRBJ2-3; D unclear. Looked up from germline, CDR1 is LNHNV and CDR2 is YYDKDF (reference sequence). This CDR3 has 11 amino acids. The germline V and J ends were trimmed by 10 bases and 3 bases, with 8 bases remaining between them. The DNA of the CDR3 is TGTGCCATCGGTGGGACAGATACGCAGTATTTT. Translation gives CAIGGTDTQYF.

The chain recombines TRBV5-1 with TRBJ2-1; D unclear. Trimming pared 1 base from V and 9 bases from J, leaving 14 bases between. Germline values: CDR1 SGHRS, CDR2 YFSETQ. The CDR3 is made up of 14 amino acids. The CDR3 sequence is CASSLFPRDGEQFF. The CDR3 DNA is TGCGCCAGCAGCTTGTTTCCCCGCGACGGTGAGCAGTTCTTC.

The chain employs TRBV19 and TRBJ2-7; TRBD1 aligns across 12 bases. Germline CDR1 and CDR2: LNHDA and SQIVND (reference sequence). The CDR3 is 15 residues long. Trimming cost V 3 bases and J 5 bases; bases outside gene matches: 5. Here the CDR3 reads CASSIPGQGAHEQYF. The CDR3 nucleotides are TGTGCCAGTAGTATTCCGGGACAGGGGGCTCACGAGCAGTACTTC.

The V call is TRBV7-3, the J call TRBJ2-3; tentative D call: TRBD2 (6 bases). V lost 5 bases and J lost 3, with 15 bases in between. There are 15 residues in the CDR3. CDR1 SGHTA and CDR2 FQGTGA come from the germline V gene. The DNA of the CDR3 is TGTGCCAGCAGCCAACCTGGGGCGGGGACAGATACGCAGTATTTT. It is translated as CASSQPGAGTDTQYF.

This chain joins TRBV2 and TRBJ2-5; 8 bases align to TRBD1. V lost 5 bases to trimming and J lost 3 bases; unmatched junction nucleotides: 8. CDR1 is SNHLY, CDR2 FYNNEI, per germline. The CDR3 runs 15 residues. The CDR3 DNA is TGTGCCAGCAGTATACGTGGGACAGGAGAAGAGACCCAGTACTTC. This gives the protein CASSIRGTGEETQYF.

This rearrangement joins TRBV30 to TRBJ2-1; no reliable D call. This CDR3 has 15 residues. Germline CDR1 GTSNPN, CDR2 SVGIG (reference sequence). V lost 0 bases, J lost 7 bases, and 16 bases lay in between. For the CDR3, the DNA is TGTGCCTGGAGTGTAGGGTCCGTCGGGTCTAATGAGCAGTTCTTC. This sequence encodes CAWSVGSVGSNEQFF.

CDR3 sequence: CASSPGQQNTEAFF. In nucleotides, the CDR3 is TGTGCCAGCTCACCGGGACAGCAGAACACTGAAGCTTTCTTT. The rearrangement links TRBV18 to TRBJ1-1; 7 positions agree with TRBD1. V lost 3 bases to trimming and J lost 1 base; unmatched junction nucleotides: 2. Germline assignment: CDR1 KGHSH and CDR2 LQKENI. This CDR3 has 14 residues.

CDR3 nucleotide sequence: TGTGCCAGCAGCACCCGAGAGACCCAGTACTTC. The encoded protein is CASSTRETQYF. The V call is TRBV7-6, the J call TRBJ2-5; D uncertain. CDR3 size: 11 residues. Looked up from germline, CDR1 is SGHVS and CDR2 is FNYEAQ. Trimming took 5 bases from V and 4 from J, leaving 5 bases between them.

The chain has TRBV11-2 and TRBJ2-7, with D unresolved. CDR1 SGHAT and CDR2 FQNNGV come from the germline V gene. Deletions cut 1 base from V and 1 base from J, with 14 bases between. This CDR3 comprises 16 residues. The chain's CDR3 is CASSLVRTRASYEQYF. CDR3 in DNA: TGTGCCAGCAGCTTAGTGAGGACGAGAGCTTCCTACGAGCAGTACTTC.

The rearrangement links TRBV7-6 to TRBJ2-3; D not certain. Trimming left V 5 bases short and J 1 base short, with 7 bases between. CDR3 length: 13 amino acids. Germline CDR1 reads SGHVS; CDR2 reads FNYEAQ. CDR3 protein: CASSPVRTDTQYF. CDR3 DNA: TGTGCCAGCAGCCCTGTTCGCACAGATACGCAGTATTTT.

The CDR3 spells CASSIDSGTWNEQYF. In DNA, the CDR3 is TGTGCCAGTAGTATAGACAGCGGGACTTGGAACGAGCAGTACTTC. The J gene is TRBJ2-7, the V gene TRBV19; 7 bases agree with TRBD2. J was trimmed by 5 bases and V by 0 bases; bases with no gene match: 7. The CDR3 is 15 amino acids. The germline gives CDR1 LNHDA, CDR2 SQIVND (reference sequence).